The 26 T cell receptor beta chains presented below share a single source sample, sequenced in a study of OX40 agonist ivuxolimab in advanced cancers. Sequencing used immunoSEQ multiplex PCR; TCRdb keeps in-frame clones, though not all of them. Of 70,000 to 80,000 clones listed, around 89% are singletons. The starting material was CD4+ or CD8+ T cells sorted from blood, obtained in a trial of the OX40 agonist ivuxolimab. Receptor source: an adult with an advanced solid tumor such as melanoma, head and neck, liver or kidney cancer.

V is TRBV7-8 and J is TRBJ1-2, with 7 bases matching TRBD1. The germline V gene has CDR1 SGHVS and CDR2 FQNEAQ. This CDR3 has 15 residues. Trimming removed 0 bases from V and 0 bases from J; junction bases left unmatched: 1. CDR3 bases: TGTGCCAGCAGCTTAGCAGGGGGCGCTAACTATGGCTACACCTTC. It yields the protein CASSLAGGANYGYTF.

The V gene is TRBV2, the J gene TRBJ1-2; no clear D. Trimming cost V 4 bases and J 8 bases, with 8 bases left between them. The CDR3 contains 11 residues. From germline, CDR1 is SNHLY and CDR2 FYNNEI. This CDR3 reads CASSVVGGYTF. The CDR3 DNA reads as TGTGCCAGCAGTGTGGTTGGCGGCTACACCTTC.

This clone occurred a few times. A junction boundary mismatches the germline segment, possibly from a read error. The chain has TRBV7-2 and TRBJ2-7; 7 nucleotides align to TRBD2. The CDR3 is 16 amino acids. The germline V gene encodes CDR1 SGHTA and CDR2 FQGNSA. The CDR3 is CASSPPTSLISNEQYF. CDR3 sequence (DNA): TGTGCCAGCAGCCCCCCGACTAGCCTAATCTCCAACGAGCAGTACTTC.

This chain uses TRBV5-6 with TRBJ1-1; possibly TRBD1 for D (5 bases). This CDR3 comprises 15 residues. The ends were cut back, 2 bases at V and 0 bases at J, with 11 bases in the middle. CDR1 is SGHDT, CDR2 YYEEEE, per germline. CDR3 loop: CASSLWDRLNTEAFF. CDR3 DNA: TGTGCCAGCAGCTTATGGGACCGACTGAACACTGAAGCTTTCTTT. Full variable domain (remainder filled in from reference TRBV5-6 and TRBJ1-1): DAGVTQSPTHLIKTRGQQVTLRCSPKSGHDTVSWYQQALGQGPQFIFQYYEEEERQRGNFPDRFSGHQFPNYSSELNVNALLLGDSALYLCASSLWDRLNTEAFFGQGTRLTVV.

The sample holds one count of this clone. The gene calls are TRBV25-1 and TRBJ2-3, with 9 bases matching TRBD1. After removal of 2 bases from V and 6 bases from J, the junction contained 9 bases not matched to a gene. The CDR3 consists of 16 residues. Germline V gives CDR1 MGHDK, CDR2 SYGVNS. This CDR3 reads CASSERQGGISDTQYF. CDR3 nucleotides: TGTGCCAGCAGTGAACGACAGGGGGGAATTTCGGATACGCAGTATTTT.

This chain joins TRBV6-6 and TRBJ1-1; tentatively, D is TRBD1 (5 bases). V lost 6 bases and J lost 1, with 9 bases in between. The CDR3 is 13 residues long. In germline, CDR1 is MNHNY, CDR2 SVGAGI (reference sequence). The CDR3 reads CASRTGQNTEAFF. The CDR3 DNA is TGTGCCAGCAGAACCGGACAGAACACTGAAGCTTTCTTT.

V usage is TRBV5-1 and J usage is TRBJ1-5; D is unresolved. This CDR3 is 16 amino acids long. Looked up from germline, CDR1 is SGHRS and CDR2 is YFSETQ. V was shortened by 2 bases and J by 2 bases, with 14 bases between the two germline ends. The CDR3 sequence: CASSLSGVVGNQPQHF. CDR3 coding DNA: TGCGCCAGCAGCTTATCTGGGGTTGTAGGCAATCAGCCCCAGCATTTT.

The genes are TRBV7-2 and TRBJ2-2, with D possibly matching TRBD1 (5 bases). The V and J ends lost 2 bases and 5 bases respectively, with 6 bases between them. The germline CDR1 and CDR2 sequences are SGHTA and FQGNSA. The CDR3 runs 13 residues. The CDR3, as DNA: TGTGCCAGCAGCTTACAGGGAACCGGGGAGCTGTTTTTT. This translates into CASSLQGTGELFF. Full variable domain (outside the CDR3, taken from reference TRBV7-2 and TRBJ2-2): GAGVSQSPSNKVTEKGKDVELRCDPISGHTALYWYRQSLGQGLEFLIYFQGNSAPDKSGLPSDRFSAERTGGSVSTLTIQRTQQEDSAVYLCASSLQGTGELFFGEGSRLTVL.

The chain combines TRBV7-2 with TRBJ1-4, with no clear D. Trimming removed 3 bases at V and 0 bases at J, with 8 bases between. This CDR3 region has 15 residues. Germline V gene lookup returns CDR1 SGHTA and CDR2 FQGNSA. The CDR3 nucleotides read TGTGCCAGCAGCTTGATGGCTGCAACTAATGAAAAACTGTTTTTT. Translated, it gives CASSLMAATNEKLFF.

The chain carries TRBV27 and TRBJ2-3; D is ambiguous. V dropped 2 bases and J dropped 4 bases, with 10 bases sitting between them. The CDR3 length is 14 residues. The germline V gene encodes CDR1 MNHEY and CDR2 SMNVEV (reference sequence). The DNA of the CDR3 is TGTGCCAGCAGTTTAGGTGATGGGTCAGATACGCAGTATTTT. Translated: CASSLGDGSDTQYF.

V usage is TRBV19 and J usage is TRBJ2-7; D is perhaps TRBD2 (7 bases). V was cut by 10 bases and J by 3 bases, with 22 bases left in between. Germline V gene data show CDR1 as LNHDA and CDR2 as SQIVND (reference sequence). This CDR3 region has 15 residues. CDR3 bases: TGTGCCACCCAAAGGGGGGGAGAGGGATACTACGAGCAGTACTTC. This encodes CATQRGGEGYYEQYF.

The V gene is TRBV27, the J gene TRBJ2-3; 10 bases match TRBD2. The J segment lost 4 bases and the V segment lost 3 bases, leaving 7 bases of the junction unmatched. Per the germline V gene, CDR1 is MNHEY and CDR2 is SMNVEV (reference sequence). This CDR3 has 16 amino acids. This CDR3 is CASSFSLAGVPDTQYF. The CDR3, as DNA: TGTGCCAGCAGTTTCTCCCTAGCGGGAGTCCCAGATACGCAGTATTTT.

This sequence joins TRBV25-1 and TRBJ2-1; maybe TRBD1 (6 bases). V gave up 6 bases and J gave up 4 bases, with 22 bases separating them. CDR1 is MGHDK, CDR2 SYGVNS, per germline. The CDR3 has 17 residues. The CDR3 DNA sequence: TGTGCCAGCAGAAAGATATCGGGACCGGGACATTACAATGAGCAGTTCTTC. Its translation: CASRKISGPGHYNEQFF.

This chain links TRBV29-1 with TRBJ2-5; 7 bases agree with TRBD2. CDR1 is SQVTM, CDR2 ANQGSEA, per germline. V was pared by 4 bases and J by 1 base, with 3 bases of the junction left unmatched. The CDR3 loop spans 13 amino acids. The CDR3 sequence is CSVGGGRQETQYF. CDR3 nucleotides: TGCAGCGTTGGGGGGGGACGCCAAGAGACCCAGTACTTC.

J is TRBJ2-7 and V is TRBV5-1; a weak D match, TRBD1 (5 bases). Germline-derived CDR1 and CDR2 are SGHRS and YFSETQ. There are 14 residues in the CDR3. V lost 2 bases and J 5 bases, leaving 14 bases between the germline ends. The CDR3 spells CASSFGQGLDEQYF. DNA for the CDR3: TGCGCCAGCAGCTTCGGCCAGGGTTTAGACGAGCAGTACTTC.

This chain links TRBV5-6 with TRBJ2-3; D is ambiguous. The V end lost 4 bases, the J end lost 5 bases, and 11 bases lay between the germline ends. The CDR3 spans 13 residues. CDR1 and CDR2 from the germline V gene are SGHDT and YYEEEE. CDR3 residues: CASSKKGLDTQYF. CDR3 nucleotide sequence: TGTGCCAGCAGCAAAAAAGGCCTAGATACGCAGTATTTT.

The chain has TRBV18 and TRBJ2-5; tentative D call: TRBD1 (6 bases). The CDR3 is 15 amino acids. The V gene's germline CDR1 is KGHSH and CDR2 LQKENI. The V gene lost 2 bases and the J gene lost 2 bases, with 12 bases spanning the gap. For the CDR3, the DNA is TGTGCCAGCTCACCAAGGCAGGGGCCGCAAGAGACCCAGTACTTC. Its translation: CASSPRQGPQETQYF.

The chain joins TRBV19 to TRBJ1-6; 10 bases map to TRBD1. The CDR3 has 15 amino acids. Losses at the gene ends were 6 bases for V and 7 bases for J; bases not matched to a gene: 6. The germline V gene encodes CDR1 LNHDA and CDR2 SQIVND (reference sequence). The DNA of the CDR3 is TGTGCCAGTAGCCCGACGGGACAGGGGAATTCACCCCTCCACTTT. It codes for CASSPTGQGNSPLHF.

The rearrangement uses TRBV9 and TRBJ2-7, with 13 bases lining up with TRBD2. CDR1 and CDR2 (germline): SGDLS, YYNGEE. The CDR3 has 15 residues. Trimming at V came to 2 bases and at J to 2 bases, leaving 1 base not matched to a gene. CDR3 coding DNA: TGTGCCAGCAGCGTGGGACTAGCGGGGACCTACGAGCAGTACTTC. Translated, it gives CASSVGLAGTYEQYF.

The V and J genes are TRBV6-5 and TRBJ2-1; D could derive from TRBD1 or TRBD2 (5 bases each). This CDR3 has 15 amino acids. The germline CDR1 and CDR2 sequences are MNHEY and SVGAGI. V lost 0 bases to trimming and J lost 9 bases, with 15 bases between them. In DNA form, the CDR3 reads TGTGCCAGCAGTTACTCAAGAGGGATTGGGGGTGAGCAGTTCTTC. This codes for CASSYSRGIGGEQFF.

The rearrangement joins TRBV19 to TRBJ2-7; D could derive from TRBD1 or TRBD2 (5 bases each). CDR1 LNHDA and CDR2 SQIVND come from the germline V gene (reference sequence). The length of the CDR3 is 18 residues. The V and J ends lost 3 bases and 0 bases respectively, with 21 bases between them. CDR3 nucleotides: TGTGCCAGTAGTATCATCGGCTCAGGAGAGGGGAACTCCTACGAGCAGTACTTC. This encodes CASSIIGSGEGNSYEQYF. Full variable domain (remainder filled in from reference TRBV19 and TRBJ2-7): DGGITQSPKYLFRKEGQNVTLSCEQNLNHDAMYWYRQDPGQGLRLIYYSQIVNDFQKGDIAEGYSVSREKKESFPLTVTSAQKNPTAFYLCASSIIGSGEGNSYEQYFGPGTRLTVT.

The V and J genes are TRBV12-5 and TRBJ1-1; TRBD1 matches 7 bases. The CDR3 is 15 amino acids. V lost 7 bases, J lost 1 base, and 9 bases stayed unmatched. Looked up from germline, CDR1 is LGHNT and CDR2 is FRNRAP. CDR3 bases: TGTGCTAGTGCCCGTGCCAGGGGGGGGAACACTGAAGCTTTCTTT. It is translated as CASARARGGNTEAFF.

This rearrangement joins TRBV5-1 to TRBJ2-5, with TRBD2 as a possible D gene (5 bases). CDR1 is SGHRS and CDR2 is YFSETQ in the germline V gene. The CDR3 runs 15 residues. Trimming stripped 7 bases from V and 7 bases from J, with 23 bases between. This chain's CDR3 is CASFRPGSGDVTQYF. CDR3 in DNA: TGCGCCAGCTTCCGGCCGGGCTCCGGGGATGTGACCCAGTACTTC.

The genes are TRBV27 and TRBJ2-3; 8 nucleotides agree with TRBD2. The CDR3 spans 13 residues. The germline V gene encodes CDR1 MNHEY and CDR2 SMNVEV (reference sequence). The V segment lost 7 bases and the J segment 5 bases; nucleotides outside the gene matches: 5. This chain's CDR3 is CASTMTSEDTQYF. The DNA for the CDR3 is TGTGCCAGCACCATGACTAGCGAAGATACGCAGTATTTT.

The J gene is TRBJ2-5, the V gene TRBV6-1; the D gene is possibly TRBD1 (6 bases). V lost 5 bases and J lost 4, with 14 bases in between. The CDR3 runs to 14 residues. Germline V gene data show CDR1 as MNHNS and CDR2 as SASEGT. The CDR3 nucleotides read TGTGCCAGCAGTTTGAATGGGGGCGCAGAGACCCAGTACTTC. This sequence encodes CASSLNGGAETQYF.

This rearrangement joins TRBV21-1 to TRBJ1-5; the DNA was not compared with TRBD1, the D call given in the table. TRBV21-1 has pseudogene status. The CDR3 spans 14 residues. The CDR3 coding sequence is TGTGCCAGCAGAAAAGGACAGTACAATCAGCCCCAGCATTTT. As protein: CASRKGQYNQPQHF.